This T cell receptor beta chain came from a study of blood T cell repertoires in COVID-19. Study background: Acute and convalescent COVID-19 samples came from the United States, Italy and Spain. Sample material is recorded as cDNA or gDNA derived from T cells, B-cell-depleted T cells, or PBMCs.

This CDR3 is built from 14 residues. V gave up 4 bases and J gave up 2 bases, with 12 bases separating them. Per germline, CDR1 SGHNT and CDR2 YYREEE (reference sequence). Per the authors' pipeline: How many nucleated cells were present was estimated from reference gene primer amplification. Generated by immunoSEQ multiplex PCR, the TCRdb table keeps only in-frame clones and is missing some. That table gives V, J and clone size, and the DNA gave D and trimming. The repertoire holds 250,000 or so clones, with more than 80% as singletons. The origin of this receptor is a human donor in a cohort sampled during active COVID-19. The chain links TRBV5-4 to TRBJ1-2; tentatively, D is TRBD1 (6 bases). Source material: peripheral blood. The DNA of the CDR3 is TGTGCCAGCAGCCAATTAACAGGGAACTATGGCTACACCTTC. Protein product: CASSQLTGNYGYTF.